A selection of T cell receptor beta chains follows, all from one sample in a study of T-cell reconstitution after alpha-beta-depleted transplantation in children. TCRdb reprocessed the PCR reads via MiXCR and lists one record per CDR3 protein. The sample includes about 340,000 distinct CDR3 sequences, around 16% of them seen just once. The source was PBMCs, mostly from graft donor cells, collected 360 days after TCRalphabeta/CD19-depleted stem cell transplant. These receptor sequences come from a male patient between 2 and 10 years old who had a stem cell transplant for acute lymphoblastic leukemia, so the T cells may come from the graft donor. The CDR3 runs from the conserved cysteine through the conserved F or W. A D gene is named only where the DNA matches it firmly. Clone size is given for some rows only: seen once, a few or many times, or a class if the clone is expanded.

V gene	D gene	CDR3 length	J gene	clone size	CDR3 DNA	CDR3 protein
TRBV7-9	-	14	TRBJ2-3	many	TGTGCCAGCAGCTTAGGAGGGAGGACAGATACGCAGTATTTT	CASSLGGRTDTQYF
TRBV11-2	-	14	TRBJ2-2	-	TGTGCCAGCAGCTTCGACCCCAGAGGCGGGGAGCTGTTTTTT	CASSFDPRGGELFF
TRBV29-1	TRBD2	17	TRBJ2-1	-	TGCAGCGTTGGTTTAGCGGGAGGGCCATGGGGCTACAATGAGCAGTTCTTC	CSVGLAGGPWGYNEQFF
TRBV28	-	14	TRBJ2-5	few	TGTGCCAGCAGTTTAAAGGAACTCCAAGAGACCCAGTACTTC	CASSLKELQETQYF
TRBV27	-	16	TRBJ2-4	few	TGTGCCAGCATTTACGGGAGAGGGGGGGCCAAAAACATTCAGTACTTC	CASIYGRGGAKNIQYF
TRBV4-3	TRBD2	16	TRBJ2-7	few	TGCGCCAGCAGCCAAGATACCGGGACTAGCAGTTACGAGCAGTACTTC	CASSQDTGTSSYEQYF
TRBV12-3/TRBV12-4	TRBD1	12	TRBJ2-7	-	TGTGCCAGCAGTCGATCAGGGGGCGAGCAGTACTTC	CASSRSGGEQYF
TRBV6-2/TRBV6-3	-	12	TRBJ2-2	few	TGTGCCAGTCGGGCGCGCACCGGGGAGCTGTTTTTT	CASRARTGELFF
TRBV7-2	-	13	TRBJ2-7	few	TGTGCCAGCAGCTTCAAGGTTCGGGGAGAGCAGTACTTC	CASSFKVRGEQYF
TRBV9	-	14	TRBJ2-1	-	TGTGCCAGCAGCGTAGACGTGCTAGGGAATGAGCAGTTCTTC	CASSVDVLGNEQFF
TRBV9	-	15	TRBJ1-1	-	TGTGCCAGCAGCGTATATCGGGGAGGAAACTCTGAAGCTTTCTTT	CASSVYRGGNSEAFF
TRBV6-1	TRBD2	17	TRBJ2-1	-	TGTGCCAGCTGCCGGGACAGGGGACTAGCGGGTTTCTATGAGCAGTTCTTC	CASCRDRGLAGFYEQFF
TRBV7-3	-	16	TRBJ2-6	-	TGTGCCAGCAGCTCGGGACCGAACTCTGGGGCCAACGTCCTGACTTTC	CASSSGPNSGANVLTF
TRBV3-1	TRBD2	17	TRBJ2-7	-	TGTGCCAGCAGCCAAGTCCCGCTGGGGCTAGCGGTCTACGAGCAGTACTTC	CASSQVPLGLAVYEQYF
TRBV7-7	-	16	TRBJ2-1	-	TGTGCTAGCAGCTTAGCGCTGACTAGCTCCTACAATGAGCAGTTCTTC	CASSLALTSSYNEQFF
TRBV5-1	-	16	TRBJ2-6	few	TGCGCCAGCAGCTTGGGTGGCAACTCTGGGGCCAACGTCCTGACTTTC	CASSLGGNSGANVLTF
TRBV5-1	-	15	TRBJ2-1	-	TGCGCCAGCAGCCGCGTGGCTAGCCACTACAATGAGCAGTTCTTC	CASSRVASHYNEQFF
TRBV20-1	-	11	TRBJ1-2	-	TGCAGTGCCGGACTAGCGTATGGCTACACCTTC	CSAGLAYGYTF
TRBV7-8	-	13	TRBJ2-1	few	TGTGCCAGCAGCTTGACTAGGTTCAATGAGCAGTTCTTC	CASSLTRFNEQFF
TRBV28	-	12	TRBJ2-5	-	TGTGCCACCTTCGGGAGTCAAGAGACCCAGTACTTC	CATFGSQETQYF
TRBV15	-	13	TRBJ2-1	-	TGTGCCACCAGCAGAATCGGGGCCCGCCCCCAGTTCTTC	CATSRIGARPQFF
TRBV7-9	-	13	TRBJ2-7	-	TGTGCCAGCAGCTTTCCAGCGGCCTACGAGCAGTACTTC	CASSFPAAYEQYF
TRBV18	TRBD1	14	TRBJ2-7	few	TGTGCCAGCTCCCTCTCGGACAGGTTCTACGAGCAGTACTTC	CASSLSDRFYEQYF
TRBV27	-	13	TRBJ1-6	-	TGTGCCAGCAGCGGTTCACAGGGAAATCCCCTCCACTTT	CASSGSQGNPLHF
TRBV27	-	15	TRBJ2-5	-	TGTGCCAGCAGTTTATACGGGCGCGGTTGGGAGACCCAGTACTTC	CASSLYGRGWETQYF
TRBV15	-	14	TRBJ2-3	-	TGTGCCACCAGCACCGGACCCCGGGGAGATACGCAGTATTTT	CATSTGPRGDTQYF